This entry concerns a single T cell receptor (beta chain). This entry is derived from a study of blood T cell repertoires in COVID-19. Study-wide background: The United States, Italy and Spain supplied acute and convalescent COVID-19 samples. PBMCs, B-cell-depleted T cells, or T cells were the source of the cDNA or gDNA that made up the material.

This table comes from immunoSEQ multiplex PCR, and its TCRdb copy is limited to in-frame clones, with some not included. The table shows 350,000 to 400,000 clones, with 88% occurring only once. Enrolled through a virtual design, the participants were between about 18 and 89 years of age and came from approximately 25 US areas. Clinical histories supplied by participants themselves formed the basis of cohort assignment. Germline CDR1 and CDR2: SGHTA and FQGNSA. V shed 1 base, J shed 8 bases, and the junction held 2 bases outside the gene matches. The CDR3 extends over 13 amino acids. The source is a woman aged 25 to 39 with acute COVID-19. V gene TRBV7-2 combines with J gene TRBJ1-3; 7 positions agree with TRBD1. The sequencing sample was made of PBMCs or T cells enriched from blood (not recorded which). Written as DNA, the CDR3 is TGTGCCAGCAGCTTAGACAGGGGAGACACCATATATTTT. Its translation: CASSLDRGDTIYF.